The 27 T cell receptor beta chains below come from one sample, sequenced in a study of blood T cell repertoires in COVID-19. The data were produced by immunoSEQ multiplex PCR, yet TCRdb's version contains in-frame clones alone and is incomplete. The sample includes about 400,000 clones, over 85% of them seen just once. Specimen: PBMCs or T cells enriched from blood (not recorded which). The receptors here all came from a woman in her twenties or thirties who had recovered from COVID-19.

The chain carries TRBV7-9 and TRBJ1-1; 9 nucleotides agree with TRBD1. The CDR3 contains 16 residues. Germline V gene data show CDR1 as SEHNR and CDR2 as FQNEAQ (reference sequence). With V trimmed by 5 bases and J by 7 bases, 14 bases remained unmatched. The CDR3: CASSRGQGMDSFEAFF. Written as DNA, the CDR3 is TGTGCCAGCAGCCGAGGACAGGGGATGGACTCTTTTGAAGCTTTCTTT. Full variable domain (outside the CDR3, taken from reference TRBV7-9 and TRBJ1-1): DTGVSQNPRHKITKRGQNVTFRCDPISEHNRLYWYRQTLGQGPEFLTYFQNEAQLEKSRLLSDRFSAERPKGSFSTLEIQRTEQGDSAMYLCASSRGQGMDSFEAFFGQGTRLTVV.

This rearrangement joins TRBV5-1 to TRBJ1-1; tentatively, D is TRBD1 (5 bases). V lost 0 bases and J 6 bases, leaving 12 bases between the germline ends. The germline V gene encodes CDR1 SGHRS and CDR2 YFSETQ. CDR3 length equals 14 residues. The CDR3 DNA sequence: TGCGCCAGCAGCTTGGGCAGGGCTGACGCTGAAGCTTTCTTT. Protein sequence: CASSLGRADAEAFF. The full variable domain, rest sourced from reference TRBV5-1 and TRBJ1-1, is KAGVTQTPRYLIKTRGQQVTLSCSPISGHRSVSWYQQTPGQGLQFLFEYFSETQRNKGNFPGRFSGRQFSNSRSEMNVSTLELGDSALYLCASSLGRADAEAFFGQGTRLTVV.

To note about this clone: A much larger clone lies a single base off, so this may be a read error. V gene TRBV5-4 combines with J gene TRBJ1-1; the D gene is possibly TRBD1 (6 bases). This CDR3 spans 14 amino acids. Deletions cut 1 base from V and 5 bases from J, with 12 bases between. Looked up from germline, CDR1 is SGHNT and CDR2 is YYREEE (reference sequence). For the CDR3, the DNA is TGTGCCAGCAGCTTGCGCGGGGGCGGGACTGAAGCTTTCTTT. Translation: CASSLRGGGTEAFF.

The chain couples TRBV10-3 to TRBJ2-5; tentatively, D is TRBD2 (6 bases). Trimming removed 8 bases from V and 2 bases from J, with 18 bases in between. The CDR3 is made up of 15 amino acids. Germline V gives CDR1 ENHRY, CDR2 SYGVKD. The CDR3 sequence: CAISEVRAGQETQYF. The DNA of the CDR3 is TGTGCCATCTCGGAGGTGAGGGCGGGACAAGAGACCCAGTACTTC.

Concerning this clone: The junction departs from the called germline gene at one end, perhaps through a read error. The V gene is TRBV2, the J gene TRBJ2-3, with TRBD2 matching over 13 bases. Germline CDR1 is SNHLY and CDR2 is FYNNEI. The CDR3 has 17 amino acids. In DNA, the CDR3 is TGTGTCAGCAGTGATCACGGACTAGCGGGGGAAGCAGATACGCAGTATTTT. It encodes CVSSDHGLAGEADTQYF. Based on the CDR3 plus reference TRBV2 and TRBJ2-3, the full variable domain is EPEVTQTPSHQVTQMGQEVILRCVPISNHLYFYWYRQILGQKVEFLVSFYNNEISEKSEIFDDQFSVERPDGSNFTLKIRSTKLEDSAMYFCVSSDHGLAGEADTQYFGPGTRLTVL.

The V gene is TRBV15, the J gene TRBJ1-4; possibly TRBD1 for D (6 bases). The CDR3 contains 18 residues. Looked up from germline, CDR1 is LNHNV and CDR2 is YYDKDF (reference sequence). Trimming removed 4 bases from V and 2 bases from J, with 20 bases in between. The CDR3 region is CATSNAGGGRITNEKLFF. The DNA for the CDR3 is TGTGCCACCAGCAATGCAGGCGGGGGGCGCATCACTAATGAAAAACTGTTTTTT.

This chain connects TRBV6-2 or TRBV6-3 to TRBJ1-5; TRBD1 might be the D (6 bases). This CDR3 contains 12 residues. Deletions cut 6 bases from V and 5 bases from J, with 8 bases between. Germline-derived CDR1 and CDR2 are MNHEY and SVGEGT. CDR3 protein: CASSKGDQPQHF. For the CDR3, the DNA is TGTGCCAGCAGCAAGGGGGATCAGCCCCAGCATTTT.

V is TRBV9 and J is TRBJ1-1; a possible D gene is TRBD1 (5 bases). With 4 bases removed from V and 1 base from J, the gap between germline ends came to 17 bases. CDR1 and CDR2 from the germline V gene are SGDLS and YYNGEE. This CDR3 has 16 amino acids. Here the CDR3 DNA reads TGTGCCAGCAGCCTATGTCTGGGGGGGACGAACACTGAAGCTTTCTTT. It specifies CASSLCLGGTNTEAFF.

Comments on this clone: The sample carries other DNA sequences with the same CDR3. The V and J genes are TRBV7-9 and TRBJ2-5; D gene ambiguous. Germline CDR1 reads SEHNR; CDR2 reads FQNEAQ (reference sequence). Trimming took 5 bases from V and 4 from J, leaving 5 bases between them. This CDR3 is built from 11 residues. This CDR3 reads CASSPGETQYF. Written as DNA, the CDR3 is TGTGCCAGCAGCCCCGGAGAGACCCAGTACTTC.

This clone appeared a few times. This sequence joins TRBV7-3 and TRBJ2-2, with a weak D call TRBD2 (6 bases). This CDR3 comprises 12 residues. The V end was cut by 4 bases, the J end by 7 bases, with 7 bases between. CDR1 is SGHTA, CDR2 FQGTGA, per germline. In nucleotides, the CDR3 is TGTGCCAGCAGCTCGGGGGTCGGGGAGCTGTTTTTT. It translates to CASSSGVGELFF.

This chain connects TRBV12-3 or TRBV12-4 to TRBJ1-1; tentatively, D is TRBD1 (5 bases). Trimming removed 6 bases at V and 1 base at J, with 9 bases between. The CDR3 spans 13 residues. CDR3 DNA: TGTGCCAGCAGGGAGACAGCGAACACTGAAGCTTTCTTT. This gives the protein CASRETANTEAFF.

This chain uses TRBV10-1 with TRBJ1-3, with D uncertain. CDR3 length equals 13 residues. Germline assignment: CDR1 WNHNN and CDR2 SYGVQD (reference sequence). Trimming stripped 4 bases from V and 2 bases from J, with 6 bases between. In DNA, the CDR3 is TGCGCCAGCAGTGCTACTCCTGGAAACACCATATATTTT. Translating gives CASSATPGNTIYF.

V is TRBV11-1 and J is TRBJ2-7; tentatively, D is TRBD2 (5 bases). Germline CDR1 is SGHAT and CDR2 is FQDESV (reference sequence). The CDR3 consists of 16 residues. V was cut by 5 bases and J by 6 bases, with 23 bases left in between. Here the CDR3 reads CASSPWTDPSSLEQYF. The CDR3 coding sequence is TGTGCCAGCAGCCCCTGGACTGATCCGAGCTCTCTCGAGCAGTACTTC.

Here the CDR3 reads CASSFPGVRYEQYF. CDR3 in DNA: TGTGCCAGCAGCTTCCCAGGGGTTCGGTACGAGCAGTACTTC. The V gene is TRBV7-9, the J gene TRBJ2-7; possibly TRBD1 for D (6 bases). Trimming pared 3 bases from V and 4 bases from J, leaving 13 bases between. The CDR3 covers 14 residues. Per the germline V gene, CDR1 is SEHNR and CDR2 is FQNEAQ (reference sequence).

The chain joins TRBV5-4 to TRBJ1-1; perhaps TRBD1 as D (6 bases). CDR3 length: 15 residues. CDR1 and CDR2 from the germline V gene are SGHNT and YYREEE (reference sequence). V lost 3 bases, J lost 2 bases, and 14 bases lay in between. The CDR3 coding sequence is TGTGCCAGCAGCTCCGCCCAGGGGATTAACACTGAAGCTTTCTTT. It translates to CASSSAQGINTEAFF.

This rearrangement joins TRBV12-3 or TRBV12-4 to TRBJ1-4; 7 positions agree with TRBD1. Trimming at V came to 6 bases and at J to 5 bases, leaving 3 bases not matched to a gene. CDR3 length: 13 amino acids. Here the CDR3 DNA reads TGTGCCAGCAGCGGGACAGCGAATGAAAAACTGTTTTTT. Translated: CASSGTANEKLFF.

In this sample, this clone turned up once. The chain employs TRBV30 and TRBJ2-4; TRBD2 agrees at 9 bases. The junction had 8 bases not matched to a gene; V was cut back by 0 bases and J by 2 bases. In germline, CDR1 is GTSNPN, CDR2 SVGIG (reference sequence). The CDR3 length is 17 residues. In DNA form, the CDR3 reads TGTGCCTGGAGTGTACAAGCGGGGGGATATTCCAAAAACATTCAGTACTTC. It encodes CAWSVQAGGYSKNIQYF.

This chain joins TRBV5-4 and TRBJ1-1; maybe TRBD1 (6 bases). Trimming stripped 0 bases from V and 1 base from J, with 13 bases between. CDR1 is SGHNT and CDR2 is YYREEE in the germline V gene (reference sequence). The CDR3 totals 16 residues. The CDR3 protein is CASSLGGTHPNTEAFF. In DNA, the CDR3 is TGTGCCAGCAGCTTGGGAGGGACACACCCGAACACTGAAGCTTTCTTT.

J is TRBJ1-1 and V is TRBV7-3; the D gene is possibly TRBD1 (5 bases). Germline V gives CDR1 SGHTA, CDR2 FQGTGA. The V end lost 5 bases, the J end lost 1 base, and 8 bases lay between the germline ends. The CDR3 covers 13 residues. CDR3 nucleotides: TGTGCCAGCAGCACTACAGGGAACACTGAAGCTTTCTTT. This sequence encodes CASSTTGNTEAFF.

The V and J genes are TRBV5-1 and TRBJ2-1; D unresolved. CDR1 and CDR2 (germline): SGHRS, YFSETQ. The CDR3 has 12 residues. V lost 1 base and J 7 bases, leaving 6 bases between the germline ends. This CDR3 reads CASSLRSNEQFF. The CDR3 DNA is TGCGCCAGCAGCTTGAGGAGTAATGAGCAGTTCTTC.

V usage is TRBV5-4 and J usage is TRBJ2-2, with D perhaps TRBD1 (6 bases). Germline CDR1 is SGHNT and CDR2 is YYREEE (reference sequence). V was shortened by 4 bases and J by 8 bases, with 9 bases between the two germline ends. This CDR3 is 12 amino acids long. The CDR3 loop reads CASSDGQGELFF. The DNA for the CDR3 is TGTGCCAGCAGCGACGGACAGGGGGAGCTGTTTTTT.

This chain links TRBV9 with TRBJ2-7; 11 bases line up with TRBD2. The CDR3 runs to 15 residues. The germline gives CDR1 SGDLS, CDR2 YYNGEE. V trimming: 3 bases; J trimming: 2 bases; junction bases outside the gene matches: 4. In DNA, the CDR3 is TGTGCCAGCAGCGCGACTAGCGGGACTACCTACGAGCAGTACTTC. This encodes CASSATSGTTYEQYF.

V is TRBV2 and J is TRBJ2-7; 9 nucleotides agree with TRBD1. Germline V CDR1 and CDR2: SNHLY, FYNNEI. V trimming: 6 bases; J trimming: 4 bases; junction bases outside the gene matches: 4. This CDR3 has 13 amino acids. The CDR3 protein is CASRGTGRYEQYF. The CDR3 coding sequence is TGTGCCAGCAGGGGGACAGGGAGATACGAGCAGTACTTC.

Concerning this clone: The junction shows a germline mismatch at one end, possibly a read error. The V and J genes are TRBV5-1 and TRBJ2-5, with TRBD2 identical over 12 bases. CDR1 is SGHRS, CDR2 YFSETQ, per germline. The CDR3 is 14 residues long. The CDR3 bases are TGCGCCAGCAGACAGCAGACTAGCGGGAGTACCCGGTACTTC. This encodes CASRQQTSGSTRYF.

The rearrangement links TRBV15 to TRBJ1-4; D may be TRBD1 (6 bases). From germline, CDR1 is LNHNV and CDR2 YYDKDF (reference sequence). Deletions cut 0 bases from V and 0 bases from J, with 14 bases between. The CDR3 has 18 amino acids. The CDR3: CATSRDPQGSTTNEKLFF. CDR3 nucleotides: TGTGCCACCAGCAGAGATCCGCAGGGGAGTACAACTAATGAAAAACTGTTTTTT.

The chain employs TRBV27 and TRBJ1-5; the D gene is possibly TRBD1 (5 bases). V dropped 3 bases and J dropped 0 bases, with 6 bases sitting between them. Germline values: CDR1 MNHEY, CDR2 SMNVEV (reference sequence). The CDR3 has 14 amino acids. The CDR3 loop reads CASSLTVSNQPQHF. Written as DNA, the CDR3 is TGTGCCAGCAGTTTGACAGTTAGCAATCAGCCCCAGCATTTT.

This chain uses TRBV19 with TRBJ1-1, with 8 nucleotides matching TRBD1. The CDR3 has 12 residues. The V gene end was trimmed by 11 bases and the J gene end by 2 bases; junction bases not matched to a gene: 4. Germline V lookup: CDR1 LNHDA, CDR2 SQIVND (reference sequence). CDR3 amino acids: CAGQGPNTEAFF. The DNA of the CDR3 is TGTGCCGGACAGGGTCCTAACACTGAAGCTTTCTTT.